This T cell receptor (beta chain) was captured in a study of technical replicates of blood from a handful of donors. Produced via immunoSEQ multiplex PCR; TCRdb's table is partial and in-frame only. This table has tens of thousands of clones, 80% to 95% appearing once. Only one count was recorded for this clone. The receptor comes from a human donor in good health. The specimen was T cells isolated from PBMCs.

The CDR3 sequence: CASSWDRSNEQYF. CDR3 DNA sequence: TGTGCCAGCTCGTGGGACAGGTCCAACGAGCAGTACTTC. The chain is built from TRBV18 and TRBJ2-7, with TRBD1 identical over 8 bases. V lost 6 bases and J lost 5; bases outside the gene matches: 6. The V gene's germline CDR1 is KGHSH and CDR2 LQKENI. This CDR3 is built from 13 residues.